This entry lists 13 T cell receptor beta chains sequenced from one sample in a study of control samples from healthy donors and cancer patients. This table comes from immunoSEQ multiplex PCR, and its TCRdb copy is limited to in-frame clones, with some not included. The data contain about 140,000 clones, about 88% of them singletons. The specimen sequenced was blood. Receptors originate from a woman in her twenties or thirties in good health.

The gene calls are TRBV3-1 (or the pseudogene TRBV3-2) and TRBJ2-2, with TRBD1 matching 12 bases. The CDR3 length is 19 residues. J was trimmed by 6 bases and V by 4 bases; bases with no gene match: 15. Looked up from germline, CDR1 is LGHDT and CDR2 is YNNKEL (reference sequence). CDR3 residues: CASSLRPGTGGGRAGELFF. The CDR3 DNA reads TGTGCCAGCAGCCTCCGTCCTGGGACAGGGGGCGGGAGGGCCGGGGAGCTGTTTTTT.

This clone was counted a single time. The chain joins TRBV4-1 to TRBJ1-5; 9 bases agree with TRBD1. The CDR3 contains 16 residues. Germline-derived CDR1 and CDR2 are MGHRA and YSYEKL. The J segment lost 2 bases and the V segment lost 7 bases, leaving 9 bases of the junction unmatched. In DNA, the CDR3 is TGCGCCAGCACCCCCCCCCGGGACAGGGGCAATCAGCCCCAGCATTTT. Protein: CASTPPRDRGNQPQHF.

The chain carries TRBV6-6 and TRBJ1-4, with 7 bases identical to TRBD1. CDR3 size: 16 residues. V lost 5 bases to trimming and J lost 2 bases; unmatched junction nucleotides: 8. In germline, CDR1 is MNHNY, CDR2 SVGAGI (reference sequence). In DNA form, the CDR3 reads TGTGCCAGCAGTAGGGGGCCGACAGGGACTAATGAAAAACTGTTTTTT. This gives the protein CASSRGPTGTNEKLFF.

The rearrangement uses TRBV7-9 and TRBJ1-1; maybe TRBD1 (5 bases). The CDR3 loop spans 13 amino acids. Germline V CDR1 and CDR2: SEHNR, FQNEAQ (reference sequence). Deletions cut 10 bases from V and 2 bases from J, with 14 bases between. CDR3 coding DNA: TGTGCCACTTCGACAGAGACCAACACTGAAGCTTTCTTT. This translates into CATSTETNTEAFF.

This clone was recorded once. This specimen includes other DNA sequences encoding the same CDR3. The chain couples TRBV5-6 to TRBJ1-2; D not resolved. Trimming took off 0 bases at V and 2 bases at J, with 5 bases between the two ends. This CDR3 is built from 13 residues. Germline V lookup: CDR1 SGHDT, CDR2 YYEEEE. The CDR3 protein is CASSLAGNYGYTF. The CDR3 DNA sequence: TGTGCCAGCAGCTTGGCCGGGAACTATGGCTACACCTTC.

The CDR3 here is CASSPSGSHEQYF. The CDR3 nucleotides read TGTGCCAGCAGCCCGAGCGGGAGCCACGAGCAGTACTTC. The chain joins TRBV28 to TRBJ2-7; 8 nucleotides align to TRBD2. Germline V gene sequence: CDR1 MDHEN, CDR2 SYDVKM. V shed 6 bases, J shed 5 bases, and the junction held 6 bases outside the gene matches. The CDR3 spans 13 residues.

CDR3 sequence reads: CAWTRREAGEQYF. The CDR3 nucleotides are TGTGCCTGGACGCGCAGGGAGGCGGGGGAGCAGTACTTC. The chain carries TRBV30 and TRBJ2-7; perhaps TRBD2 as D (6 bases). The V gene lost 4 bases and the J gene lost 7 bases, with 17 bases spanning the gap. The CDR3 is 13 residues long. Germline lookup yields CDR1 GTSNPN and CDR2 SVGIG (reference sequence).

V usage is TRBV6-4 and J usage is TRBJ2-2, with a weak D call TRBD1 (6 bases). CDR1 and CDR2 (germline): MRHNA, SNTAGT. The CDR3 has 14 amino acids. The V and J ends lost 5 bases and 6 bases respectively, with 13 bases between them. The CDR3 bases are TGTGCCAGCAGTCCAACACAGGGTTCCGGGGAGCTGTTTTTT. This sequence encodes CASSPTQGSGELFF.

The CDR3 loop reads CASSERQVSGGYTF. The CDR3 bases are TGTGCCAGCAGTGAAAGACAGGTGAGCGGAGGCTACACCTTC. V usage is TRBV2 and J usage is TRBJ1-2; D possibly corresponds to TRBD1 (6 bases). The CDR3 runs 14 residues. V was pared by 2 bases and J by 8 bases, with 15 bases between. In germline, CDR1 is SNHLY, CDR2 FYNNEI.

The V gene is TRBV7-2, the J gene TRBJ2-7; TRBD2 matches at 8 bases. The CDR3 runs to 15 residues. CDR1 is SGHTA and CDR2 is FQGNSA in the germline V gene. V shed 5 bases, J shed 4 bases, and the junction held 10 bases outside the gene matches. CDR3 sequence (DNA): TGTGCCAGCAGCCTCACCGGGACTAGAGAATACGAGCAGTACTTC. It codes for CASSLTGTREYEQYF.

In its sample, this clone was seen once. V usage is TRBV5-4 and J usage is TRBJ2-1; TRBD1 matches at 10 bases. V trimming: 3 bases; J trimming: 12 bases; junction bases outside the gene matches: 15. The CDR3 has 16 amino acids. The germline V gene encodes CDR1 SGHNT and CDR2 YYREEE (reference sequence). CDR3 amino acids: CASSSDFGTGAWWQFF. The CDR3 DNA follows: TGTGCCAGCAGCTCCGATTTTGGGACAGGGGCTTGGTGGCAGTTCTTC.

The chain recombines TRBV25-1 with TRBJ1-2, with D unresolved. Germline V gene data show CDR1 as MGHDK and CDR2 as SYGVNS. This CDR3 contains 14 residues. The V end was cut by 5 bases, the J end by 4 bases, with 14 bases between. Written as DNA, the CDR3 is TGTGCCAGCAGTTCACGAGGACGGGGCTATGGCTACACCTTC. Translated: CASSSRGRGYGYTF.

This rearrangement joins TRBV6-4 to TRBJ2-1; D might be TRBD2 (5 bases). The germline CDR1 and CDR2 sequences are MRHNA and SNTAGT. This CDR3 is 15 amino acids long. Trimming took off 3 bases at V and 2 bases at J, with 11 bases between the two ends. The CDR3 DNA is TGTGCCAGCAGTGAACTAGAGGGCCCCTACAATGAGCAGTTCTTC. Residues: CASSELEGPYNEQFF.